This TCR beta chain is drawn from a study of preoperative IRX-2 immunotherapy in early breast cancer. TCRdb's copy holds only in-frame clones and misses some; the assay was immunoSEQ multiplex PCR. The data hold about 23,000 clones, with 80% to 90% observed a single time. The V end lost 1 base, the J end lost 4 bases, and 14 bases lay between the germline ends. Germline V lookup: CDR1 GTSNPN, CDR2 SVGIG (reference sequence). This CDR3 spans 14 amino acids. Treatment: preoperative locoregional IRX-2 cytokine immunotherapy. Preoperative locoregional IRX-2 cytokine immunotherapy was tested in the phase Ib source study.

Sequencing was performed on tumor tissue, taken after IRX-2 immunotherapy. This chain joins TRBV30 and TRBJ2-7; no definite D call. The origin of this receptor is a human donor with breast cancer. The CDR3 spells CAWSEVSWGYEQYF. The CDR3 DNA sequence: TGTGCCTGGAGTGAAGTAAGTTGGGGATACGAGCAGTACTTC.